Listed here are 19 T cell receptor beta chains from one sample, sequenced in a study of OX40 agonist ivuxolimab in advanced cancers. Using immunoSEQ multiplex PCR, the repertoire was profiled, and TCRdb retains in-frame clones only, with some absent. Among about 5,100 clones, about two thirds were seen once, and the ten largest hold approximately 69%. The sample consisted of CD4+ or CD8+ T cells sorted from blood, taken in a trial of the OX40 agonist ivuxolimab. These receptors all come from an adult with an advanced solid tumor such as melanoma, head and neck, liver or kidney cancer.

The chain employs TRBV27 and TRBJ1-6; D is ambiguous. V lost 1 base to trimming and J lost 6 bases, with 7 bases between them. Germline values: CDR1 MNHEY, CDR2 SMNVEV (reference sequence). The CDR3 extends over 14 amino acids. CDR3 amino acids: CASSLFSLNSPLHF. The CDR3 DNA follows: TGTGCCAGCAGTTTATTCTCCCTTAATTCACCCCTCCACTTT.

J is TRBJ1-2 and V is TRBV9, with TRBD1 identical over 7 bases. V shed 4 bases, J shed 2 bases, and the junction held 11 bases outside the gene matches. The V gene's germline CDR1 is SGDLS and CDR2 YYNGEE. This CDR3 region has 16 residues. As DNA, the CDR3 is TGTGCCAGCAGCAAACACCAGGGGGAGCCGAACTATGGCTACACCTTC. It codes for CASSKHQGEPNYGYTF.

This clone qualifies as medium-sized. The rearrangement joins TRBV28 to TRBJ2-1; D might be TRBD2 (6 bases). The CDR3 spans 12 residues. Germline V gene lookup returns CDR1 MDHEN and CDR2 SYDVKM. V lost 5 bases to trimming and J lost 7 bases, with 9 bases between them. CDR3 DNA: TGTGCCAGCAGTCCGGGGGTAAATGAGCAGTTCTTC. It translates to CASSPGVNEQFF.

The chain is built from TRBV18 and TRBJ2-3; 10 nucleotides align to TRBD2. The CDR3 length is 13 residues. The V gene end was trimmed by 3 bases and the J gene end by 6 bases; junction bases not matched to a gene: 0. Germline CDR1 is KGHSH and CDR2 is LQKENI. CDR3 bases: TGTGCCAGCTCACCGACTAGCGGGGATACGCAGTATTTT. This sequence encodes CASSPTSGDTQYF.

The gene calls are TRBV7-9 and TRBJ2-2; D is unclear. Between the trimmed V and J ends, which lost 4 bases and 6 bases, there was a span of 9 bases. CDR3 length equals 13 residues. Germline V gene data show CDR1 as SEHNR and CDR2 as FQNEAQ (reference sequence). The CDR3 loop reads CASSWGSPGELFF. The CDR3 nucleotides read TGTGCCAGCAGCTGGGGATCACCCGGGGAGCTGTTTTTT.

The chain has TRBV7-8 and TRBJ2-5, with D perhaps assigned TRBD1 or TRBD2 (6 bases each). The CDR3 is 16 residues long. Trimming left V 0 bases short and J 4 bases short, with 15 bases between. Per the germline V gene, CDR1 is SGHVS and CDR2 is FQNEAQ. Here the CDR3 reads CASSLAGGRGRETQYF. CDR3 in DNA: TGTGCCAGCAGCTTAGCTGGGGGACGGGGGCGAGAGACCCAGTACTTC.

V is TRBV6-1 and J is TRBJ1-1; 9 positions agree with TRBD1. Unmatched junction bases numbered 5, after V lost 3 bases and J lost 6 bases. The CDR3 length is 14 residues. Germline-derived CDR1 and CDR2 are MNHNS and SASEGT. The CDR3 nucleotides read TGTGCCAGCAGTGATGTTCGACAGGGGGCTGAAGCTTTCTTT. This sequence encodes CASSDVRQGAEAFF.

The CDR3 bases are TGCGCCAGCAGCCACAGGGGGTCCAATGAGCAGTTCTTC. This translates into CASSHRGSNEQFF. The rearrangement uses TRBV4-3 and TRBJ2-1, with 7 bases identical to TRBD1. Losses at the gene ends were 3 bases for V and 6 bases for J; bases not matched to a gene: 2. The length of the CDR3 is 13 residues. Germline assignment: CDR1 LGHNA and CDR2 YSLEER.

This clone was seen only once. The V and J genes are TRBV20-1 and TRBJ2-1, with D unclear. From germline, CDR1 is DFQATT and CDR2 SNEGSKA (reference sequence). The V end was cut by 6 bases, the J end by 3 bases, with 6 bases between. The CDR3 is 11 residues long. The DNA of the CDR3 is TGCAGTGCCCCCTTCTACAATGAGCAGTTCTTC. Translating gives CSAPFYNEQFF.

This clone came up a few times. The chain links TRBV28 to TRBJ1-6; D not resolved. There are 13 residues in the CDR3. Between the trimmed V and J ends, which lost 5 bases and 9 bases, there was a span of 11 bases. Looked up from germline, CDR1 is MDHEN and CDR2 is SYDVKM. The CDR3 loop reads CASSDGMGSPLHF. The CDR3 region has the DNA TGTGCCAGCAGTGACGGGATGGGTTCACCCCTCCACTTT.

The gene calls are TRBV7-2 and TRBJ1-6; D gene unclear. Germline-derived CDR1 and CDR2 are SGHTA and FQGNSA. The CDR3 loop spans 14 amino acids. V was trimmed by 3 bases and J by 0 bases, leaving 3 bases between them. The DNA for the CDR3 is TGTGCCAGCAGCTTGACCTCCTATAATTCACCCCTCCACTTT. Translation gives CASSLTSYNSPLHF.

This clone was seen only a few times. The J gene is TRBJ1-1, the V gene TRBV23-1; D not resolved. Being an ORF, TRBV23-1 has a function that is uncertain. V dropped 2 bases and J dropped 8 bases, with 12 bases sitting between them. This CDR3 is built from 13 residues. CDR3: CASSQHPPREAFF. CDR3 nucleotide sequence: TGCGCCAGCAGTCAACATCCCCCTAGAGAAGCTTTCTTT.

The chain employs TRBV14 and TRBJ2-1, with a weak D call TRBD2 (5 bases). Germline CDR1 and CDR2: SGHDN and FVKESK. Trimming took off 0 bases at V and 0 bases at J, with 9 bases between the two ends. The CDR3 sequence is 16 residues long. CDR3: CASSQDVGSSYNEQFF. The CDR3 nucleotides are TGTGCCAGCAGCCAAGACGTGGGGAGCTCCTACAATGAGCAGTTCTTC.

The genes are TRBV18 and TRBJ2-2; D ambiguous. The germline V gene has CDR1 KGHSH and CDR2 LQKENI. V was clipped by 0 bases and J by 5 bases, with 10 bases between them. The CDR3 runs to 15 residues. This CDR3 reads CASSPPMGLTGELFF. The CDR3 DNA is TGTGCCAGCTCACCACCGATGGGTTTGACCGGGGAGCTGTTTTTT.

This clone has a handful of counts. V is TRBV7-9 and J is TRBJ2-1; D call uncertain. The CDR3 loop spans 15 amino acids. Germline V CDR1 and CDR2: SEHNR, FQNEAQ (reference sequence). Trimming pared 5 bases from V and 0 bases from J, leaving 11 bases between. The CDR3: CASSQDKGSYNEQFF. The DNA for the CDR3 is TGTGCCAGCAGCCAAGATAAAGGCTCCTACAATGAGCAGTTCTTC.

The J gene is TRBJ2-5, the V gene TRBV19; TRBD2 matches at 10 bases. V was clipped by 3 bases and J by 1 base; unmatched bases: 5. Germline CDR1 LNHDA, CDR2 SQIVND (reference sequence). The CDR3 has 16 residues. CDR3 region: CASSISSGGTQETQYF. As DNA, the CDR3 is TGTGCCAGTAGTATCTCTAGCGGGGGTACCCAAGAGACCCAGTACTTC.

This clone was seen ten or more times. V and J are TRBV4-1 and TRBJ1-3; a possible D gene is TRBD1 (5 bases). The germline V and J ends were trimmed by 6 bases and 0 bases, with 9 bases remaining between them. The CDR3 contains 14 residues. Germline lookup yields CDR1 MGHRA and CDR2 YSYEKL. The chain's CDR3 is CASSTGTSGNTIYF. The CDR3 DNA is TGCGCCAGCAGTACAGGAACCTCTGGAAACACCATATATTTT.

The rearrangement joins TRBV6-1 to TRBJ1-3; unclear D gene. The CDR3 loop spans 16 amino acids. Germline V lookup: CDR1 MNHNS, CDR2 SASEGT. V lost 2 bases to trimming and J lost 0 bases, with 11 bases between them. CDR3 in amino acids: CASSELRRSSGNTIYF. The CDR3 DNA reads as TGTGCCAGCAGTGAATTAAGACGGAGCTCTGGAAACACCATATATTTT.

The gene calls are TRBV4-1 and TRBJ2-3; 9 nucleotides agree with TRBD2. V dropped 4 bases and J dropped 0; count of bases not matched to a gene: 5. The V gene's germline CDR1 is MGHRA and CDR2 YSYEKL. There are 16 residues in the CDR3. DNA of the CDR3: TGCGCCAGCAGCCTAACTAGCGGGCCTAGCACAGATACGCAGTATTTT. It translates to CASSLTSGPSTDTQYF.